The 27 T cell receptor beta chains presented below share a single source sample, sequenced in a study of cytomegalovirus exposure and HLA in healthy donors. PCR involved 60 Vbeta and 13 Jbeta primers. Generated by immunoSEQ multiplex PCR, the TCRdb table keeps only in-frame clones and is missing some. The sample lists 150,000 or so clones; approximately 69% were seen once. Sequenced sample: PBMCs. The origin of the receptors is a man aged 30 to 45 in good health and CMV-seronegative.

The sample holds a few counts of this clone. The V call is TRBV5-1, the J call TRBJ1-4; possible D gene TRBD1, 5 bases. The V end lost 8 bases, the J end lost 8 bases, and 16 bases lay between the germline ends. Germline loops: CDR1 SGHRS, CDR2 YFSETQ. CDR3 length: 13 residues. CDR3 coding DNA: TGCGCCAGTCGGACGGGGGAGGCAGAAAAACTGTTTTTT. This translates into CASRTGEAEKLFF.

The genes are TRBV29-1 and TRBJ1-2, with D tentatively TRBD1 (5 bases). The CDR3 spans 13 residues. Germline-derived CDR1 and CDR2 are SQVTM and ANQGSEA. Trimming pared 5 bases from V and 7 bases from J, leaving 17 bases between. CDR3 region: CSVPQRDSSGYTF. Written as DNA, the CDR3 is TGCAGCGTTCCCCAACGGGACTCCAGTGGCTACACCTTC.

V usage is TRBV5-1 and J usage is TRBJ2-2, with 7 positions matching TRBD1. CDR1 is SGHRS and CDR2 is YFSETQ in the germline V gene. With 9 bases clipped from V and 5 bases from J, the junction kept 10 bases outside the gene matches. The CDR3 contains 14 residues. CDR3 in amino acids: CATKVTGITGELFF. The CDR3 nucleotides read TGCGCCACGAAGGTGACAGGGATTACCGGGGAGCTGTTTTTT. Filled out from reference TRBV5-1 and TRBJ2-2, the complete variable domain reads KAGVTQTPRYLIKTRGQQVTLSCSPISGHRSVSWYQQTPGQGLQFLFEYFSETQRNKGNFPGRFSGRQFSNSRSEMNVSTLELGDSALYLCATKVTGITGELFFGEGSRLTVL.

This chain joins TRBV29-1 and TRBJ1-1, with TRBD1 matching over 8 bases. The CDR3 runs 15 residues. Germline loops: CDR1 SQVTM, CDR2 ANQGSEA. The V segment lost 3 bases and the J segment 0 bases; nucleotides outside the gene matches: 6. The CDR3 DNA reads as TGCAGCGTTGATAGCCCCAGGGGGCTGAACACTGAAGCTTTCTTT. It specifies CSVDSPRGLNTEAFF.

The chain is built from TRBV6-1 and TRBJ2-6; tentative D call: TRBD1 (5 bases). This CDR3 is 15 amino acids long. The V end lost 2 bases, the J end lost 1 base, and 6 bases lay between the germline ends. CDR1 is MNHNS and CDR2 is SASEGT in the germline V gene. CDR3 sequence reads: CASSETGSGANVLTF. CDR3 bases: TGTGCCAGCAGTGAAACAGGTTCTGGGGCCAACGTCCTGACTTTC.

CDR3 in amino acids: CASSLEVGETQYF. As DNA, the CDR3 is TGTGCCAGCAGCTTAGAAGTCGGAGAGACCCAGTACTTC. V gene TRBV7-2 combines with J gene TRBJ2-5; D unresolved. This CDR3 comprises 13 residues. V lost 1 base and J 4 bases, leaving 7 bases between the germline ends. The germline gives CDR1 SGHTA, CDR2 FQGNSA.

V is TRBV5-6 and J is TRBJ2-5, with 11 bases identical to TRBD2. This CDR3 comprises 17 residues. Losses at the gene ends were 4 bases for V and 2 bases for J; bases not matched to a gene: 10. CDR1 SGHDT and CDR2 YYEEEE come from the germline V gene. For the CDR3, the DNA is TGTGCCAGCAGCAAACTAGCGGGGGCCCAAGTTCAAGAGACCCAGTACTTC. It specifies CASSKLAGAQVQETQYF.

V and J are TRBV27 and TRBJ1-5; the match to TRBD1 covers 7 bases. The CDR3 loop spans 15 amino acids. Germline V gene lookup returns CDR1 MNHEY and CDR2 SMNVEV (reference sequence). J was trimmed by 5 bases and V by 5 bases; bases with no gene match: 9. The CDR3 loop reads CASSMTGSDDQPQHF. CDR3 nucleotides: TGTGCCAGCAGTATGACAGGGTCGGACGATCAGCCCCAGCATTTT.

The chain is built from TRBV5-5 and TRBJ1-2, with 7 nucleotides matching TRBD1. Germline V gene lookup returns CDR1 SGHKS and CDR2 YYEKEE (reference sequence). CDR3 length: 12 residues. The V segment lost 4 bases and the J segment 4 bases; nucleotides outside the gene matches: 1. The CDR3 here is CASSRDSYGYTF. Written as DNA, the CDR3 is TGTGCCAGCAGCCGGGACAGCTATGGCTACACCTTC. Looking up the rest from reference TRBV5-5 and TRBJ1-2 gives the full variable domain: DAGVTQSPTHLIKTRGQQVTLRCSPISGHKSVSWYQQVLGQGPQFIFQYYEKEERGRGNFPDRFSARQFPNYSSELNVNALLLGDSALYLCASSRDSYGYTFGSGTRLTVV.

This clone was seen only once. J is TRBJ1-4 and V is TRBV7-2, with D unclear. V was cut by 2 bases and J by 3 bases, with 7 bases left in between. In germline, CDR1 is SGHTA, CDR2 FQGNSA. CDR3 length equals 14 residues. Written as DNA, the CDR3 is TGTGCCAGCAGCTTACTGGGAGCTAATGAAAAACTGTTTTTT. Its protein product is CASSLLGANEKLFF.

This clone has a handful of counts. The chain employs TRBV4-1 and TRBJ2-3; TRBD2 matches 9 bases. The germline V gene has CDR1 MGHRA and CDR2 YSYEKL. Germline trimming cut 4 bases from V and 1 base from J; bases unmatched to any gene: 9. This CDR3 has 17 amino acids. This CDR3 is CASSLSIAGEGTDTQYF. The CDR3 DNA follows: TGCGCCAGCAGCCTCTCAATAGCGGGGGAAGGCACAGATACGCAGTATTTT.

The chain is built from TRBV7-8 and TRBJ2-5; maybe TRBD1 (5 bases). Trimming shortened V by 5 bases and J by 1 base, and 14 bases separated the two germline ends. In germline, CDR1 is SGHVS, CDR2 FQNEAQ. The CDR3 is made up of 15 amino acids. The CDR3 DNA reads TGTGCCAGCAGCCCACACCGACAGAGCCAAGAGACCCAGTACTTC. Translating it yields CASSPHRQSQETQYF.

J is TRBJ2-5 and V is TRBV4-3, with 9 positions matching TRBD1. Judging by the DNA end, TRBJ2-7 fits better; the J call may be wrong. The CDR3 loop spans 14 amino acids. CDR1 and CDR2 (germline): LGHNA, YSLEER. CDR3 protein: CASSQGQGADEQYF. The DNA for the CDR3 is TGCGCCAGCAGCCAGGGACAGGGAGCCGACGAGCAGTACTTC.

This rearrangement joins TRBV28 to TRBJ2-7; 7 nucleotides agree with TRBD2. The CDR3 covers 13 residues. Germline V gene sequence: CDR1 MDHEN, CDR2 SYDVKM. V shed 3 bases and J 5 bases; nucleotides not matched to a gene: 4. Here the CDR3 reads CASSLFGGNEQYF. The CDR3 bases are TGTGCCAGCAGTTTGTTCGGGGGGAACGAGCAGTACTTC.

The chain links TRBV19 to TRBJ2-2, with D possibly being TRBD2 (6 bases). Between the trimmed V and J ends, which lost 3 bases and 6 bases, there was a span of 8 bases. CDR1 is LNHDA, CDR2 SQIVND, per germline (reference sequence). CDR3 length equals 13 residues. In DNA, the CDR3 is TGTGCCAGTAGTATCGCGGGGTCCGGGGAGCTGTTTTTT. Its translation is CASSIAGSGELFF.

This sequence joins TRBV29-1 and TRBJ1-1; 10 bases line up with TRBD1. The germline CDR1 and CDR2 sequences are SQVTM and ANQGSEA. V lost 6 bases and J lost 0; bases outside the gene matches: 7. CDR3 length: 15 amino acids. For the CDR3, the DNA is TGCAGCGTGGTCGGGACAGGGGAGATGAACACTGAAGCTTTCTTT. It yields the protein CSVVGTGEMNTEAFF.

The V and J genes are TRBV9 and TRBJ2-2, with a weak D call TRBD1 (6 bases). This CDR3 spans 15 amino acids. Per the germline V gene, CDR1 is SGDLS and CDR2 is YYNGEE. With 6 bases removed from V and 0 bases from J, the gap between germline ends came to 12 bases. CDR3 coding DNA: TGTGCCAGCACTTGGACAGATTCGAACACCGGGGAGCTGTTTTTT. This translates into CASTWTDSNTGELFF.

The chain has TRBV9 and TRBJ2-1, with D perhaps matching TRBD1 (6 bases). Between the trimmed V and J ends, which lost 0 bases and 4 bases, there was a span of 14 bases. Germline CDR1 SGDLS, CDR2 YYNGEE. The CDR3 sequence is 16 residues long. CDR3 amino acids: CASSVGGRGTYNEQFF. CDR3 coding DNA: TGTGCCAGCAGCGTAGGGGGCAGGGGTACATACAATGAGCAGTTCTTC.

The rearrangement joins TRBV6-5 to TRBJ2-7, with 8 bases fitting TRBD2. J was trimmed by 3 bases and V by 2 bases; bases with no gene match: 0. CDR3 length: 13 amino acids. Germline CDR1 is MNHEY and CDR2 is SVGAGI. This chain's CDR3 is CASSYGTSYEQYF. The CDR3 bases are TGTGCCAGCAGTTACGGGACTAGCTACGAGCAGTACTTC.

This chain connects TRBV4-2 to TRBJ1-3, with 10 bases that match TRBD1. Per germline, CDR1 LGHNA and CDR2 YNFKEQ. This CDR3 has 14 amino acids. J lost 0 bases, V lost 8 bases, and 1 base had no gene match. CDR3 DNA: TGTGCCAGCGGGACAGGGGCCTCTGGAAACACCATATATTTT. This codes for CASGTGASGNTIYF.

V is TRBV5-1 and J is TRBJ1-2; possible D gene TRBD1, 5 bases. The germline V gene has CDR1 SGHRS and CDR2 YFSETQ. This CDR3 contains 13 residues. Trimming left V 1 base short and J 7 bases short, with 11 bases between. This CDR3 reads CASSLRTSSGYTF. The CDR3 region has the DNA TGCGCCAGCAGCTTGAGGACAAGTTCTGGCTACACCTTC.

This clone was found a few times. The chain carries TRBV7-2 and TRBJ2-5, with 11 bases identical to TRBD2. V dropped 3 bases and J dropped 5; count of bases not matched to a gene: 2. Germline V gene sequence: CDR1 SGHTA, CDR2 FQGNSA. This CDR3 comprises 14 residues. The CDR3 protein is CASSFSGGAETQYF. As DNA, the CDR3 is TGTGCCAGCAGCTTTAGCGGGGGGGCGGAGACCCAGTACTTC.

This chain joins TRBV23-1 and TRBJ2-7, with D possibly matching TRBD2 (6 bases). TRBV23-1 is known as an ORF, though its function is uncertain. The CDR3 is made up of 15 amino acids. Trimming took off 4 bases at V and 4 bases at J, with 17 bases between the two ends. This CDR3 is CASSLRSSGSYEQYF. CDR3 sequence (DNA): TGCGCCAGCAGTCTAAGAAGTAGCGGATCGTACGAGCAGTACTTC.

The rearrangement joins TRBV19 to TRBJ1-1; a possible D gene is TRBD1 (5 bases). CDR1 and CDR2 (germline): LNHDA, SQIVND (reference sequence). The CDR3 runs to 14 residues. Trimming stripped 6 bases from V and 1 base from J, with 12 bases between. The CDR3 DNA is TGTGCCAGTAGCCCGGGGGTCACGAACACTGAAGCTTTCTTT. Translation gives CASSPGVTNTEAFF.

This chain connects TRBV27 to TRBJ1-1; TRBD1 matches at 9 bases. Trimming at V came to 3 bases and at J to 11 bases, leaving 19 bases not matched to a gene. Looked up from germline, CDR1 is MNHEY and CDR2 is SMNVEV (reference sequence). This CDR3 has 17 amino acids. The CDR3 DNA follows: TGTGCCAGCAGTTTGGATCCACCAACCGGGACAGGGTACTTGGCTTTCTTT. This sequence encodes CASSLDPPTGTGYLAFF.

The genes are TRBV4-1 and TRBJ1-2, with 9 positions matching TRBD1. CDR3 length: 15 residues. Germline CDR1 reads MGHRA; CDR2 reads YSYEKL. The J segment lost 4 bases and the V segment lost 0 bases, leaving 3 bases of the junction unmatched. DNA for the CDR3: TGCGCCAGCAGCCAAGACGTGGACAGGGGCTATGGCTACACCTTC. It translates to CASSQDVDRGYGYTF.

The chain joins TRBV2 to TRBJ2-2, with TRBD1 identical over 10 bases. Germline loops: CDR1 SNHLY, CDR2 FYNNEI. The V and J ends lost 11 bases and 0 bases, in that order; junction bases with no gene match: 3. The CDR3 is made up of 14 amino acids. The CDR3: CAGGQGSNTGELFF. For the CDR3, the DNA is TGTGCCGGGGGACAGGGGTCGAACACCGGGGAGCTGTTTTTT.